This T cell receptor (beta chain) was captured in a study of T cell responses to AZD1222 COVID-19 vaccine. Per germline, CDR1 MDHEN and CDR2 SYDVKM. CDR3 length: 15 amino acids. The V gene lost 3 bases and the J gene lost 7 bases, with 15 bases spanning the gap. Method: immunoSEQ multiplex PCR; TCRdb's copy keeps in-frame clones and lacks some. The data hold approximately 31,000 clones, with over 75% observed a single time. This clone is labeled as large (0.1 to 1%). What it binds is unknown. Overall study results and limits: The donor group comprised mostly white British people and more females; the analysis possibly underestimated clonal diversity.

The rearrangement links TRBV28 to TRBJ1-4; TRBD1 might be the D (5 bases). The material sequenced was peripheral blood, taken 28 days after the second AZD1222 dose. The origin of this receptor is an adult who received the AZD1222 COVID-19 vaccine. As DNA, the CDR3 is TGTGCCAGCAGTTTGGAGATTCTAAGGGGTGAAAAACTGTTTTTT. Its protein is CASSLEILRGEKLFF.